Listed below are T cell receptor beta chains from one sample, sequenced in a study of PD-1 blockade in classical Hodgkin lymphoma. The method was immunoSEQ multiplex PCR; TCRdb's version includes in-frame clones alone and lacks a portion of them. The sample shows 10,000 or so clones, 80% of them seen only once. Source: peripheral blood mononuclear cells (PBMCs), taken before the second cycle of nivolumab. The source is a human donor with classical Hodgkin lymphoma. Both conserved end residues are part of each CDR3. The D gene is left open where the match is weak. Rows give clone size only sometimes, using once, few, many, or a class for an expanded clone.

D gene,V gene,J gene,clone size,CDR3 DNA,CDR3 protein
TRBD1,TRBV7-9,TRBJ2-7,NA,TGTGCCAGCAACCCGACAGGGACGCCCTACGAGCAGTACTTC,CASNPTGTPYEQYF
NA,TRBV7-3,TRBJ2-7,few,TGTGCCAGCAGCTTAAGTCCCGGGGACTCCTACGAGCAGTACTTC,CASSLSPGDSYEQYF
TRBD1,TRBV5-5,TRBJ2-1,NA,TGTGCCAGCAGCACGACAGGGGACTCCTACAATGAGCAGTTCTTC,CASSTTGDSYNEQFF
TRBD2,TRBV28,TRBJ2-3,once,TGTGCCAGCAAGACGGGCGGGACTAGCGCAGATACGCAGTATTTT,CASKTGGTSADTQYF
NA,TRBV27,TRBJ2-6,NA,TGTGCCAGCTCCAACCACAGGGTCCCTAGCTCTGGGGCCAACGTCCTGACTTTC,CASSNHRVPSSGANVLTF
NA,TRBV19,TRBJ1-2,NA,TGTGCCAGTAGTGTACAGGGAGATCGGAACTATGGCTACACCTTC,CASSVQGDRNYGYTF
NA,TRBV28,TRBJ1-1,once,TGTGCCAGCAGTTCCTTCGAGGGGGGACGTGAAGCTTTCTTT,CASSSFEGGREAFF
NA,TRBV15,TRBJ2-6,NA,TGTGCCACCAGCAGAGATCGGACTTCTGGGGCCAACGTCCTGACTTTC,CATSRDRTSGANVLTF
NA,TRBV5-1,TRBJ2-7,large,TGCGCCAGCAGCCCTGTTTCACCACAGGGTAGCTCCTACGAGCAGTACTTC,CASSPVSPQGSSYEQYF
NA,TRBV19,TRBJ1-2,NA,TGTGCCAGTCTAAAGTGGGGGGGCGATGGCTACACCTTC,CASLKWGGDGYTF
NA,TRBV7-2,TRBJ1-5,NA,TGTGCCAGCAGCTTTAAAAATAGCAATCAGCCCCAGCATTTT,CASSFKNSNQPQHF
TRBD2,TRBV18,TRBJ2-2,NA,TGTGCCAGCTCACCGGGACTAGGAGTTACCGGGGAGCTGTTTTTT,CASSPGLGVTGELFF
NA,TRBV5-6,TRBJ2-2,NA,TGTGCCAGCAGCTTGGGGGGCTCCGGGGAGCTGTTTTTT,CASSLGGSGELFF
TRBD2,TRBV7-8,TRBJ2-3,NA,TGTGCCAGCAACGTAGCGGGAGGGCCTACAGATACGCAGTATTTT,CASNVAGGPTDTQYF